This is a list of T cell receptor beta chains from one sample in a study of shared clonotypes between healthy human individuals. Sequencing used immunoSEQ multiplex PCR; TCRdb keeps in-frame clones, though not all of them. The sample holds around 2,100,000 clones; approximately 94% are singletons and the top ten take around 1%. What was sequenced was naive CD8+ T cells sorted from blood. The receptors stem from a man between 18 and 35 years old in good health. Each CDR3 is given with its conserved first and last residue. D genes are given only for firm matches. Part of the rows lack a size; the others show once, few, many or a class for expanded clones.

d_gene: .
abundance: once
v_gene: TRBV27
j_gene: TRBJ2-1
CDR3nt: TGTGCCAGCAGTTTTTGGGGCTCCCTAAATGAGCAGTTCTTC
CDR3aa: CASSFWGSLNEQFF

d_gene: .
abundance: once
v_gene: TRBV4-1
j_gene: TRBJ1-1
CDR3nt: TGCGCCAGCGGACAAGAGGCAGTGAACACTGAAGCTTTCTTT
CDR3aa: CASGQEAVNTEAFF

d_gene: .
abundance: .
v_gene: TRBV28
j_gene: TRBJ2-7
CDR3nt: TGTGCCAGCACCTCCCCCGGGGGTAGCTACGAGCAGTACTTC
CDR3aa: CASTSPGGSYEQYF

d_gene: .
abundance: .
v_gene: TRBV10-2
j_gene: TRBJ2-7
CDR3nt: TGCGCCAGCAGTGAGGTGGTCGAGCAGTACTTC
CDR3aa: CASSEVVEQYF

d_gene: .
abundance: .
v_gene: TRBV10-1
j_gene: TRBJ1-4
CDR3nt: TGCGCCAGCGGGTGGACAGAAGAAAAACTGTTTTTT
CDR3aa: CASGWTEEKLFF

d_gene: .
abundance: .
v_gene: TRBV2
j_gene: TRBJ2-3
CDR3nt: TGTGCCAGCAGTGAGTCCTCGGAGGCGGTAAGCACAGATACGCAGTATTTT
CDR3aa: CASSESSEAVSTDTQYF

d_gene: TRBD2
abundance: .
v_gene: TRBV9
j_gene: TRBJ2-5
CDR3nt: TGTGCCAGCAGCGGGGGACTAGCGGGAGTAATTGGCGAGACCCAGTACTTC
CDR3aa: CASSGGLAGVIGETQYF

d_gene: .
abundance: .
v_gene: TRBV27
j_gene: TRBJ2-2
CDR3nt: TGTGCCAGCAGTTTAAGCAGGGTCGCGAACACCGGGGAGCTGTTTTTT
CDR3aa: CASSLSRVANTGELFF

d_gene: .
abundance: .
v_gene: TRBV18
j_gene: TRBJ1-3
CDR3nt: TGTGCCAGCTCCCTCTACGACTCTGGAAACACCATATATTTT
CDR3aa: CASSLYDSGNTIYF

d_gene: .
abundance: .
v_gene: TRBV4-3
j_gene: TRBJ1-1
CDR3nt: TGCGCCAGCAGCCTTAACCCCCGGGGGCCGGAGAGCATGAACACTGAAGCTTTCTTT
CDR3aa: CASSLNPRGPESMNTEAFF

d_gene: .
abundance: .
v_gene: TRBV9
j_gene: TRBJ2-3
CDR3nt: TGTGCCAGCAGCGCCCGGCATCTCGGAGGGGCGGATACGCAGTATTTT
CDR3aa: CASSARHLGGADTQYF

d_gene: .
abundance: .
v_gene: TRBV4-1
j_gene: TRBJ1-1
CDR3nt: TGCGCCAGCAGCCAAGGGCAGGCGGTTAAAACTGAAGCTTTCTTT
CDR3aa: CASSQGQAVKTEAFF

d_gene: .
abundance: .
v_gene: TRBV11-2
j_gene: TRBJ1-2
CDR3nt: TGTGCCAGCAGCTTATTAGAGGCTGGCTACACCTTC
CDR3aa: CASSLLEAGYTF

d_gene: TRBD1
abundance: once
v_gene: TRBV6-6
j_gene: TRBJ2-7
CDR3nt: TGTGCCAGCAGGCAGGGGGCGTGGGGGTCCGACTACGAGCAGTACTTC
CDR3aa: CASRQGAWGSDYEQYF

d_gene: TRBD1
abundance: .
v_gene: TRBV6-5
j_gene: TRBJ1-2
CDR3nt: TGTGCCAGCAGTTACCCACAGGGGAATGGCTACACCTTC
CDR3aa: CASSYPQGNGYTF

d_gene: .
abundance: .
v_gene: TRBV7-8
j_gene: TRBJ2-5
CDR3nt: TGTGCCAGCAGCTTAGGCACAGGAACACAAGAGACCCAGTACTTC
CDR3aa: CASSLGTGTQETQYF

d_gene: .
abundance: once
v_gene: TRBV28
j_gene: TRBJ2-7
CDR3nt: TGTGCCAGCAGTTTTGATCCTGGTACCTCCTACGAGCAGTACTTC
CDR3aa: CASSFDPGTSYEQYF

d_gene: .
abundance: .
v_gene: TRBV6-1
j_gene: TRBJ1-1
CDR3nt: TGTGCCAGCAGTGAGCTCGGAAACACTGAAGCTTTCTTT
CDR3aa: CASSELGNTEAFF

d_gene: .
abundance: .
v_gene: TRBV9
j_gene: TRBJ1-4
CDR3nt: TGTGCCAGCAGCCCCACTGAGGGCTTGATTAATGAAAAACTGTTTTTT
CDR3aa: CASSPTEGLINEKLFF

d_gene: TRBD1
abundance: .
v_gene: TRBV14
j_gene: TRBJ1-6
CDR3nt: TGTGCCAGCAGCTCGGGACAGGGGTACTCACCCCTCCACTTT
CDR3aa: CASSSGQGYSPLHF

d_gene: .
abundance: .
v_gene: TRBV5-4
j_gene: TRBJ2-5
CDR3nt: TGTGCCAGCAGCCGGCGGGCTGAAAAAGAGACCCAGTACTTC
CDR3aa: CASSRRAEKETQYF

d_gene: .
abundance: once
v_gene: TRBV4-1
j_gene: TRBJ2-5
CDR3nt: TGCGCCAGCAGCCAAGAGTGGGGTGAGACCCAGTACTTC
CDR3aa: CASSQEWGETQYF

d_gene: .
abundance: .
v_gene: TRBV21-1
j_gene: TRBJ2-7
CDR3nt: TGTGCCAGCAGCTCCCCAGAGTGGCTTTCCTCCTACGAGCAGTACTTC
CDR3aa: CASSSPEWLSSYEQYF

d_gene: .
abundance: .
v_gene: TRBV27
j_gene: TRBJ2-3
CDR3nt: TGTGCCAGCAGTCCTCTTCTGGGGCTTGGCACAGATACGCAGTATTTT
CDR3aa: CASSPLLGLGTDTQYF

d_gene: TRBD1
abundance: .
v_gene: TRBV4-1
j_gene: TRBJ1-2
CDR3nt: TGCGCCAGCAGCCAAGATACTCTCGTGGACAGGGGGCGAGGCTACACCTTC
CDR3aa: CASSQDTLVDRGRGYTF

d_gene: .
abundance: once
v_gene: TRBV9
j_gene: TRBJ2-3
CDR3nt: TGTGCCAGCAGCCCTTATGGGCGGAGCACAGATACGCAGTATTTT
CDR3aa: CASSPYGRSTDTQYF

d_gene: .
abundance: .
v_gene: TRBV7-6
j_gene: TRBJ2-2
CDR3nt: TGTGCCAGCAGCTTAGGACTGGAATTTTCCCGACACGGGGAGCTGTTTTTT
CDR3aa: CASSLGLEFSRHGELFF

d_gene: .
abundance: .
v_gene: TRBV27
j_gene: TRBJ2-5
CDR3nt: TGTGCCAGCACTTCCATCCCTCAAGAGACCCAGTACTTC
CDR3aa: CASTSIPQETQYF